Shown below are 7 T cell receptor beta chains from a single sample sequenced in a study of response to subunit inactivated influenza vaccine. TCRdb re-called the RT-PCR reads through MiXCR, storing one row per CDR3 protein. The sample has approximately 570,000 distinct CDR3 sequences, under 9% seen once. The specimen was PBMCs from blood, collected approximately 25 months after vaccination. All receptors come from a man aged 50-75 years who received an inactivated influenza vaccine.

The sample holds a few counts of this clonotype. The chain carries TRBV12-3 or TRBV12-4 and TRBJ2-7; 10 bases map to TRBD1. The CDR3 sequence is 14 residues long. V shed 3 bases, J shed 9 bases, and the junction held 8 bases outside the gene matches. CDR3 sequence reads: CASSFGDRGIWQYF. The CDR3 nucleotides read TGTGCCAGCAGTTTTGGGGACAGGGGAATTTGGCAGTACTTC.

CDR3 sequence: CASSYSSKGWGTEAFF. As DNA, the CDR3 is TGTGCCAGCAGTTACTCGTCGAAAGGGTGGGGCACTGAAGCTTTCTTT. The chain uses TRBV6-2 or TRBV6-3 and TRBJ1-1; unclear D gene. Germline V lookup: CDR1 MNHEY, CDR2 SVGEGT. This CDR3 is built from 16 residues. The V end was cut by 0 bases, the J end by 4 bases, with 15 bases between.

This clonotype was recorded a few times. The rearrangement links TRBV5-1 to TRBJ2-7; TRBD2 agrees at 7 bases. This CDR3 comprises 14 residues. Looked up from germline, CDR1 is SGHRS and CDR2 is YFSETQ. The junction had 7 bases not matched to a gene; V was cut back by 4 bases and J by 3 bases. DNA of the CDR3: TGCGCCAGCAGCCCCCTGGGGGGGGGCTACGAGCAGTACTTC. It encodes CASSPLGGGYEQYF. Filled out from reference TRBV5-1 and TRBJ2-7, the complete variable domain reads KAGVTQTPRYLIKTRGQQVTLSCSPISGHRSVSWYQQTPGQGLQFLFEYFSETQRNKGNFPGRFSGRQFSNSRSEMNVSTLELGDSALYLCASSPLGGGYEQYFGPGTRLTVT.

This clonotype was seen at least ten times. V gene TRBV5-1 combines with J gene TRBJ2-1; 9 nucleotides agree with TRBD1. After removal of 4 bases from V and 4 bases from J, the junction contained 6 bases not matched to a gene. The V gene's germline CDR1 is SGHRS and CDR2 YFSETQ. The CDR3 is 15 residues long. The CDR3 region has the DNA TGCGCCAGCAGCGTGGCCGGGACAGGGTACAATGAGCAGTTCTTC. As protein: CASSVAGTGYNEQFF.

The table lists this clonotype with a few counts. V and J are TRBV10-3 and TRBJ2-7, with TRBD2 matching over 10 bases. The CDR3 sequence is 15 residues long. V gave up 4 bases and J gave up 4 bases; unmatched junction bases: 7. Germline V gene data show CDR1 as ENHRY and CDR2 as SYGVKD. The CDR3 DNA follows: TGTGCCATCAGTGGCGCCCTAGCGGGAGTTTACGAGCAGTACTTC. Encoded protein: CAISGALAGVYEQYF.

This rearrangement joins TRBV12-3 or TRBV12-4 to TRBJ2-3; 11 nucleotides match TRBD1. Trimming took 5 bases from V and 3 from J; bases not matched to a gene: 4. The CDR3 runs 15 residues. The CDR3 DNA follows: TGTGCCAGCAGTCCCCGGGACAGGGGGACAGATACGCAGTATTTT. It translates to CASSPRDRGTDTQYF.

This sequence joins TRBV12-3 or TRBV12-4 and TRBJ1-5; D unclear. The CDR3 length is 15 residues. Trimming shortened V by 8 bases and J by 0 bases, and 14 bases separated the two germline ends. The chain's CDR3 is CASSRTGISNQPQHF. The CDR3 coding sequence is TGTGCCAGCTCTCGCACGGGAATTAGCAATCAGCCCCAGCATTTT.